A single sample is the source of the 24 T cell receptor beta chains below, sequenced in a study of regulatory T cells in long-lasting Graves disease. Libraries of TCR beta came from iRepertoire HTBI primers plus Arm-PCR of CDR3 regions. TCRdb used MiXCR to reprocess the multiplex PCR reads, holding one entry per CDR3 protein. Of 500,000 to 800,000 distinct CDR3 sequences in the sample, about 30% were seen once. Time point noted: persistent/refractory GD, antithyroid drugs over 5 years with positive TRAb. PBMC-derived RNA was used for the TCR library. The sample consisted of peripheral blood mononuclear cells (PBMCs), taken when the disease was refractory, from a patient treated with antithyroid drugs. The receptors here all came from a female donor with Graves disease.

The rearrangement joins TRBV3-1 to TRBJ2-7; no clear D. The CDR3 extends over 15 amino acids. The germline V gene encodes CDR1 LGHDT and CDR2 YNNKEL (reference sequence). V gave up 0 bases and J gave up 7 bases, with 16 bases separating them. The CDR3 region has the DNA TGTGCCAGCAGCCAAGAACAACCTTCATTGGGGGAGCAGTACTTC. Protein product: CASSQEQPSLGEQYF.

In this sample, this clonotype turned up a few times. J is TRBJ1-5 and V is TRBV20-1; D call uncertain. V lost 1 base and J lost 2, with 12 bases in between. The CDR3 has 15 residues. Germline V CDR1 and CDR2: DFQATT, SNEGSKA (reference sequence). The CDR3 reads CSARVGRIGNQPQHF. The CDR3 DNA is TGCAGTGCTAGAGTAGGCAGGATAGGCAATCAGCCCCAGCATTTT.

This clonotype was seen a few times. The V and J genes are TRBV6-2 or TRBV6-3 and TRBJ2-7; D is unresolved. V was pared by 2 bases and J by 11 bases, with 10 bases between. The germline V gene encodes CDR1 MNHEY and CDR2 SVGEGT. CDR3 length equals 11 residues. The CDR3 nucleotides are TGTGCCAGCAGTTACATGCGGCAGGAGTACTTC. Translated, it gives CASSYMRQEYF.

There are a few counts of this clonotype. J is TRBJ1-1 and V is TRBV30; no firm D call. Trimming pared 2 bases from V and 8 bases from J, leaving 15 bases between. This CDR3 spans 13 amino acids. CDR1 GTSNPN and CDR2 SVGIG come from the germline V gene (reference sequence). The CDR3 nucleotides read TGTGCCTGGAGTCCTCTCGTGGTGGGGGAAGCTTTCTTT. Its protein product is CAWSPLVVGEAFF.

At least ten counts were recorded for this clonotype. CDR3 DNA: TGTGCCAGCAGCTCATCCGGGACAATTCCCCACACCTTC. Its translation: CASSSSGTIPHTF. This chain uses TRBV7-2 with TRBJ1-2; D perhaps matches TRBD1 (6 bases). The CDR3 sequence is 13 residues long. The germline V gene encodes CDR1 SGHTA and CDR2 FQGNSA. Trimming removed 4 bases from V and 12 bases from J, with 18 bases in between. Full variable domain (rest looked up from reference TRBV7-2 and TRBJ1-2): GAGVSQSPSNKVTEKGKDVELRCDPISGHTALYWYRQSLGQGLEFLIYFQGNSAPDKSGLPSDRFSAERTGGSVSTLTIQRTQQEDSAVYLCASSSSGTIPHTFGSGTRLTVV.

The chain is built from TRBV7-3 and TRBJ2-7, with D possibly being TRBD2 (5 bases). CDR1 SGHTA and CDR2 FQGTGA come from the germline V gene. The V and J ends lost 8 bases and 6 bases respectively, with 11 bases between them. There are 11 residues in the CDR3. The CDR3 spells CASADGGEQYF. As DNA, the CDR3 is TGTGCCAGCGCCGATGGAGGCGAGCAGTACTTC. Full variable domain (missing parts from reference TRBV7-3 and TRBJ2-7): GAGVSQTPSNKVTEKGKYVELRCDPISGHTALYWYRQSLGQGPEFLIYFQGTGAADDSGLPNDRFFAVRPEGSVSTLKIQRTERGDSAVYLCASADGGEQYFGPGTRLTVT.

The gene calls are TRBV5-6 and TRBJ2-2; 8 positions agree with TRBD1. Per germline, CDR1 SGHDT and CDR2 YYEEEE. Trimming at V came to 1 base and at J to 7 bases, leaving 9 bases not matched to a gene. The CDR3 length is 16 residues. The CDR3 here is CASSLPRQGSDGELFF. DNA for the CDR3: TGTGCCAGCAGCTTGCCGCGACAGGGGTCGGACGGGGAGCTGTTTTTT.

This clonotype was observed a handful of times. The chain is built from TRBV12-3 or TRBV12-4 and TRBJ2-7, with TRBD2 matching over 11 bases. The CDR3 has 15 residues. V gave up 6 bases and J gave up 2 bases; unmatched junction bases: 6. The CDR3 region has the DNA TGTGCCAGCAGCTTCGGGACTAGCGGCGCCTACGAGCAGTACTTC. Its protein is CASSFGTSGAYEQYF.

This clonotype was observed at least ten times. The CDR3 DNA reads as TGTGCCACCCAATTCAGTCGGGGGAACACTGAAGCTTTCTTT. This gives the protein CATQFSRGNTEAFF. The V and J genes are TRBV2 and TRBJ1-1; D gene ambiguous. The CDR3 sequence is 14 residues long. In germline, CDR1 is SNHLY, CDR2 FYNNEI. Trimming stripped 10 bases from V and 1 base from J, with 16 bases between.

This clonotype turned up a few times. V is TRBV6-1 and J is TRBJ2-7, with D possibly TRBD2 on 5 matching bases. Trimming stripped 7 bases from V and 4 bases from J, with 14 bases between. The germline CDR1 and CDR2 sequences are MNHNS and SASEGT. The CDR3 runs to 13 residues. In nucleotides, the CDR3 is TGTGCCAGCACCCTCGAGGGTTCGTACGAGCAGTACTTC. Translation: CASTLEGSYEQYF.

This clonotype was recorded a few times. The V gene is TRBV19, the J gene TRBJ1-1; perhaps TRBD1 as D (5 bases). The CDR3 covers 13 residues. CDR1 is LNHDA, CDR2 SQIVND, per germline (reference sequence). V lost 3 bases and J 3 bases, leaving 8 bases between the germline ends. Written as DNA, the CDR3 is TGTGCCAGTAGTATGACGGGGGACACTGAAGCTTTCTTT. This encodes CASSMTGDTEAFF.

Only a few counts were recorded for this clonotype. The chain joins TRBV2 to TRBJ2-7, with D tentatively TRBD1 or TRBD2 (5 bases each). This CDR3 contains 16 residues. Trimming left V 6 bases short and J 3 bases short, with 21 bases between. CDR1 is SNHLY, CDR2 FYNNEI, per germline. The CDR3 DNA sequence: TGTGCCAGCAGCCCGGGACCCACCCAGGGCCACTACGAGCAGTACTTC. It codes for CASSPGPTQGHYEQYF.

The chain joins TRBV7-9 to TRBJ2-7; a weak D match, TRBD1 (6 bases). There are 14 residues in the CDR3. The germline V gene encodes CDR1 SEHNR and CDR2 FQNEAQ (reference sequence). Trimming left V 5 bases short and J 5 bases short, with 16 bases between. CDR3 DNA: TGTGCCAGCAGCGACCACGATGGGGGCGACGAGCAGTACTTC. Translating it yields CASSDHDGGDEQYF.

This clonotype was observed a few times. The chain carries TRBV7-6 and TRBJ2-7; 8 positions agree with TRBD1. The V gene end was trimmed by 5 bases and the J gene end by 3 bases; junction bases not matched to a gene: 6. The CDR3 loop spans 14 amino acids. Germline V gives CDR1 SGHVS, CDR2 FNYEAQ. The CDR3 region is CASSVQGDGYEQYF. The CDR3 region has the DNA TGTGCCAGCAGCGTACAGGGGGACGGCTACGAGCAGTACTTC.

This chain connects TRBV7-2 to TRBJ2-5; tentative D call: TRBD2 (6 bases). This CDR3 has 16 residues. Trimming took off 5 bases at V and 7 bases at J, with 23 bases between the two ends. Germline values: CDR1 SGHTA, CDR2 FQGNSA. The CDR3 sequence is CASSIPPGRSSATQYF. The CDR3 nucleotides are TGTGCCAGCAGCATCCCCCCCGGGAGAAGTAGCGCGACCCAGTACTTC.

The chain recombines TRBV7-9 with TRBJ1-4; the D gene is possibly TRBD1 (5 bases). There are 19 residues in the CDR3. V was shortened by 5 bases and J by 0 bases, with 22 bases between the two germline ends. Germline V CDR1 and CDR2: SEHNR, FQNEAQ (reference sequence). The CDR3 region has the DNA TGTGCCAGCAGCCCTGACAGAAGCCAACAACCTGCAACTAATGAAAAACTGTTTTTT. Encoded protein: CASSPDRSQQPATNEKLFF.

The chain is built from TRBV19 and TRBJ1-1; possible D gene TRBD1, 5 bases. Per germline, CDR1 LNHDA and CDR2 SQIVND (reference sequence). The CDR3 extends over 14 amino acids. The V gene lost 3 bases and the J gene lost 5 bases, with 13 bases spanning the gap. Here the CDR3 DNA reads TGTGCCAGTAGTATTTCGGGACCGGGGACTGAAGCTTTCTTT. Translating gives CASSISGPGTEAFF.

This clonotype was seen many times. The DNA of the CDR3 is TGTGCCAGCAGTTTAGGGTCAGTCGGACAAGAGACCCAGTACTTC. Residues: CASSLGSVGQETQYF. The chain recombines TRBV28 with TRBJ2-5; D unclear. The CDR3 spans 15 residues. V gave up 2 bases and J gave up 2 bases, with 12 bases separating them. Per germline, CDR1 MDHEN and CDR2 SYDVKM.

For this clonotype: One base away lies a much larger clone, so this may be a sequencing read error. The chain carries TRBV9 and TRBJ1-1; 8 bases map to TRBD1. After removal of 4 bases from V and 0 bases from J, the junction contained 5 bases not matched to a gene. The germline V gene has CDR1 SGDLS and CDR2 YYNGEE. The CDR3 length is 15 residues. The CDR3 nucleotides read TGTGCCAGCAGCAACCGACAGGGGATGAACACTGAAGCTTTCTTT. Translated, it gives CASSNRQGMNTEAFF.

The chain uses TRBV5-1 and TRBJ1-2; no firm D call. The CDR3 is 15 residues long. V lost 5 bases and J lost 1, with 15 bases in between. Germline V gives CDR1 SGHRS, CDR2 YFSETQ. DNA for the CDR3: TGCGCCAGCAGACCCGGACCGATGAATAACTATGGCTACACCTTC. Its translation is CASRPGPMNNYGYTF.

This clonotype has only a few counts. CDR3 coding DNA: TGTGCCAGCAGTTCCCAGGAGGCAACTAATGAAAAACTGTTTTTT. Residues: CASSSQEATNEKLFF. The chain is built from TRBV7-9 and TRBJ1-4, with unresolved D. The germline gives CDR1 SEHNR, CDR2 FQNEAQ (reference sequence). V was clipped by 6 bases and J by 0 bases, with 11 bases between them. The CDR3 runs to 15 residues. Full variable domain (outside the CDR3, taken from reference TRBV7-9 and TRBJ1-4): DTGVSQNPRHKITKRGQNVTFRCDPISEHNRLYWYRQTLGQGPEFLTYFQNEAQLEKSRLLSDRFSAERPKGSFSTLEIQRTEQGDSAMYLCASSSQEATNEKLFFGSGTQLSVL.

The table lists this clonotype with many counts. The V gene is TRBV7-9, the J gene TRBJ1-1, with D unresolved. V was trimmed by 6 bases and J by 5 bases, leaving 13 bases between them. Germline V gene lookup returns CDR1 SEHNR and CDR2 FQNEAQ (reference sequence). This CDR3 spans 13 amino acids. CDR3 loop: CASSLAGTTEAFF. In nucleotides, the CDR3 is TGTGCCAGCAGTTTGGCCGGAACTACTGAAGCTTTCTTT. The full variable domain, completed using reference TRBV7-9 and TRBJ1-1, is DTGVSQNPRHKITKRGQNVTFRCDPISEHNRLYWYRQTLGQGPEFLTYFQNEAQLEKSRLLSDRFSAERPKGSFSTLEIQRTEQGDSAMYLCASSLAGTTEAFFGQGTRLTVV.

This clonotype was recorded at least ten times. V gene TRBV28 combines with J gene TRBJ1-3, with TRBD1 matching over 9 bases. Germline V lookup: CDR1 MDHEN, CDR2 SYDVKM. The J segment lost 3 bases and the V segment lost 7 bases, leaving 10 bases of the junction unmatched. The CDR3 runs to 16 residues. CDR3 DNA sequence: TGTGCCAGCAACTCTCCGGGACAGGGAGGTGGAAACACCATATATTTT. This gives the protein CASNSPGQGGGNTIYF.

This clonotype was seen only a few times. This chain links TRBV11-2 with TRBJ2-7; 8 bases are a match to TRBD1. In germline, CDR1 is SGHAT, CDR2 FQNNGV. V trimming: 1 base; J trimming: 0 bases; junction bases outside the gene matches: 5. This CDR3 spans 16 amino acids. The DNA for the CDR3 is TGTGCCAGCAGCTTAGGCCCGGACAGGGCCTCCTACGAGCAGTACTTC. Its translation: CASSLGPDRASYEQYF.